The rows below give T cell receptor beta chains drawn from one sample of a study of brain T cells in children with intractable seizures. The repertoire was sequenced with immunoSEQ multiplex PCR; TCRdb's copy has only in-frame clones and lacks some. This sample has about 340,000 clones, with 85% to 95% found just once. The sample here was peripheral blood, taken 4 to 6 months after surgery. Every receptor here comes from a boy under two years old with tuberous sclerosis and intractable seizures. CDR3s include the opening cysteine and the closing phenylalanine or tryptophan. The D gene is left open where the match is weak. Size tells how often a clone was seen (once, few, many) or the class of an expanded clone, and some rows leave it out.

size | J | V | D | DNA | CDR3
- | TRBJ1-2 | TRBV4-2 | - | TGTGCCAGCAGCCCCGGGACTCTAGCTAACTATGGCTACACCTTC | CASSPGTLANYGYTF
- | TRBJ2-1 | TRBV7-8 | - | TGTGCCAGCAGCTCCGGCAGAGTAGGCGGTTACAATGAGCAGTTCTTC | CASSSGRVGGYNEQFF
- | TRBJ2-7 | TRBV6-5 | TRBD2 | TGTGCCAGCAGTCCTAGCGGTTACTCCTACGAGCAGTACTTC | CASSPSGYSYEQYF
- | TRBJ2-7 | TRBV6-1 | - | TGTGCCAGCAGTGAAAGTTACAGCTCCTACGAGCAGTACTTC | CASSESYSSYEQYF
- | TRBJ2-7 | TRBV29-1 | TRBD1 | TGCAGCGTTCGGGACAGGGGGTACGAGCAGTACTTC | CSVRDRGYEQYF
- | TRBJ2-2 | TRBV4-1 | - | TGCGCCAGCAGCCAAGAAGGTAACGCCGGGGAGCTGTTTTTT | CASSQEGNAGELFF
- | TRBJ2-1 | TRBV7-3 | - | TGTGCCAGCAGCTTAACATTAGGCAATGAGCAGTTCTTC | CASSLTLGNEQFF
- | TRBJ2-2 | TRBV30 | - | TGTGCCTGGAGGACGGCTGCGAACACCGGGGAGCTGTTTTTT | CAWRTAANTGELFF
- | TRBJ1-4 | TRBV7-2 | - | TGTGCCAGCAGCCCATACAGGGATGGTAATGAAAAACTGTTTTTT | CASSPYRDGNEKLFF
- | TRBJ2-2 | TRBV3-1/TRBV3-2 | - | TGTGCCAGCAGCCGGGTTCCTACCGGGGAGCTGTTTTTT | CASSRVPTGELFF
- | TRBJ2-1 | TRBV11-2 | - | TGTGCCAGCAGCTGGGAGAGGGTTGTCCGAACAAATGAGCAGTTCTTC | CASSWERVVRTNEQFF
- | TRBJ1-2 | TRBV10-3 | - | TGTGCCATCAGTGAAGGTGGTCCTAGATCTGGCTACACCTTC | CAISEGGPRSGYTF
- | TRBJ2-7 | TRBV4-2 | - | TGTGCCAGCAGCCAAGAAAAGGGCGGCGGGTTATACGAGCAGTACTTC | CASSQEKGGGLYEQYF
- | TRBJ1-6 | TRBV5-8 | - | TGTGCCAGCAGCTTGGGGTACCGGTTCGCTCCTCCTGGGAATTCACCCCTCCACTTT | CASSLGYRFAPPGNSPLHF
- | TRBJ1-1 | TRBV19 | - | TGTGCCAGTAGTATTGGCCAGGAATACACTGAAGCTTTCTTT | CASSIGQEYTEAFF
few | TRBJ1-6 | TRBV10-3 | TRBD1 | TGTGCCATCACTGCGGGGACAGTCAATTCACCCCTCCACTTT | CAITAGTVNSPLHF
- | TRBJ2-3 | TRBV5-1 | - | TGCGCCAGCAGCTCCTCCCAAATGAAGTATTTT | CASSSSQMKYF
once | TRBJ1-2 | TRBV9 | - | TGTGCCAGCAGCGGAACTTCAGGGGCTGGTGGCTACACCTTC | CASSGTSGAGGYTF
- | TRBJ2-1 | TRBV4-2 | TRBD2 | TGTGCCAGCAGCCAAGATGCGATAGCGGGGGGGGATGAGCAGTTCTTC | CASSQDAIAGGDEQFF
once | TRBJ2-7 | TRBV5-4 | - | TGTGCCAGCAGCCGCCTTAGCGAGGGCCCCGAAGGGCAGTACTTC | CASSRLSEGPEGQYF
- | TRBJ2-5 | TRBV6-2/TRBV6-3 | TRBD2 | TGTGCCAGCAGTTATCGGGGCGGGGGGAGGACCCAGTACTTC | CASSYRGGGRTQYF
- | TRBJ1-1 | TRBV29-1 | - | TGCAGCGTTAAGGGACACCCGAACACTGAAGCTTTCTTT | CSVKGHPNTEAFF
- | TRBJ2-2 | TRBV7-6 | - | TGTGCCAGCAGCTCCTTATCGACAGCGAACACCGGGGAGCTGTTTTTT | CASSSLSTANTGELFF
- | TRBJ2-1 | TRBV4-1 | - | TGCGCCAGCAGCCCAAACCGAATACCCAGGGCGGAGGTTAGCTCCTACAATGAGCAGTTCTTC | CASSPNRIPRAEVSSYNEQFF
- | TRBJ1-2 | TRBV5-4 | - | TGTGCCAGCAGCGTAAGAGGACAGCATTACCGTTTGAAGGCTAACTATGGCTACACCTTC | CASSVRGQHYRLKANYGYTF
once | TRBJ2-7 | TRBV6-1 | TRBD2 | TGTGCCAGCAGTGTTAACCCGGGACTAGCGGCTCCCATCTCATACTACGAGCAGTACTTC | CASSVNPGLAAPISYYEQYF
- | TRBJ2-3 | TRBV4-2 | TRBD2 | TGTGCCAGCAGCCAACTAGCGGGGGGCACAGATACGCAGTATTTT | CASSQLAGGTDTQYF
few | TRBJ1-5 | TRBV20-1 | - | TGCAGTGCTAGTCGGGGGTATAGCAATCAGCCCCAGCATTTT | CSASRGYSNQPQHF
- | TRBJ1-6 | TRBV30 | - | TGTGCCTGGAGTGTGTTGGGGAATTCACCCCTCCACTTT | CAWSVLGNSPLHF
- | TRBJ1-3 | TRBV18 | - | TGTGCCAGCTCACCACGAGCGACCCGCTCTGGAAACACCATATATTTT | CASSPRATRSGNTIYF
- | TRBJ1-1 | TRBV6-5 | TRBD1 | TGTGCCAGCGGATACAGGGGCGCGAACACTGAAGCTTTCTTT | CASGYRGANTEAFF
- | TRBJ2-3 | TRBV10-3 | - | TGTGCCATCAGTGAGTCGACACAGAGGACGCAGTATTTT | CAISESTQRTQYF
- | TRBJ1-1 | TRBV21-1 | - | TGTGCCAGCAGCAAAGGACAGACTAGTGAAGCTTTCTTT | CASSKGQTSEAFF
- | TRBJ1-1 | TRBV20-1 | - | TGCAGCTCAACCCAGCGAGGTGAAGCTTTCTTT | CSSTQRGEAFF
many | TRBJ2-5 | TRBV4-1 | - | TGCGCCAGCAGCCGCATTGACAGAGACCAAGAGACCCAGTACTTC | CASSRIDRDQETQYF